Below are 3 T cell receptor beta chains sequenced from a single sample in a study of blood T cell repertoires in COVID-19. Method: immunoSEQ multiplex PCR; TCRdb's copy keeps in-frame clones and lacks some. The repertoire includes a few hundred thousand clones, around four fifths of them detected once, and less than 4.5% sits in the top ten. The sequencing sample was made of peripheral blood. Receptor source: a woman between 45 and 60 years old with active or convalescent COVID-19.

V usage is TRBV5-6 and J usage is TRBJ1-2; tentatively, D is TRBD1 (6 bases). V shed 3 bases and J shed 4 bases, with 10 bases lying between them. CDR3 length: 13 residues. Germline CDR1 and CDR2: SGHDT and YYEEEE. The CDR3 DNA reads TGTGCCAGCAGCTGGAGGGGGGGCTATGGCTACACCTTC. As protein: CASSWRGGYGYTF.

The CDR3 region is CASSPDRGEKLFF. DNA of the CDR3: TGTGCCAGCAGCCCCGACAGGGGCGAAAAACTGTTTTTT. V gene TRBV7-8 combines with J gene TRBJ1-4; 8 positions agree with TRBD1. This CDR3 has 13 residues. The trim removed 5 bases at V and 8 bases at J, leaving 4 bases unmatched. The germline gives CDR1 SGHVS, CDR2 FQNEAQ.

The V call is TRBV9, the J call TRBJ2-7; TRBD2 matches 8 bases. Per the germline V gene, CDR1 is SGDLS and CDR2 is YYNGEE. The CDR3 spans 16 residues. V lost 3 bases to trimming and J lost 2 bases; unmatched junction nucleotides: 10. The CDR3: CASSEGAGARTYEQYF. The CDR3 DNA is TGTGCCAGCAGCGAGGGAGCGGGAGCGAGGACCTACGAGCAGTACTTC.